A single T cell receptor (beta chain) is shown here with its context. These data are taken from a study of blood T cell repertoires in COVID-19. Whole-study context: The United States, Italy and Spain supplied acute and convalescent COVID-19 samples. T cells, B-cell-depleted T cells, or PBMCs supplied cDNA or gDNA.

Source study methods: Counts of nucleated cells, estimated from reference gene primer amplification, were obtained. This table comes from immunoSEQ multiplex PCR, and its TCRdb copy is limited to in-frame clones, with some not included. V, J and clone size are taken as reported in that table, and D and trimming were inferred from the DNA itself. The sample lists over 40,000 clones, around 84% occurring once. This TCR was recovered from a human donor in a cohort sampled during active COVID-19. Sequencing was performed on peripheral blood.

The CDR3: CASSLARTGVSPLHF. The CDR3 DNA sequence: TGTGCCAGCAGCTTAGCCCGGACAGGGGTCTCACCCCTCCACTTT. The J gene is TRBJ1-6, the V gene TRBV7-9; 9 nucleotides agree with TRBD1. Germline trimming cut 0 bases from V and 10 bases from J; bases unmatched to any gene: 4. Germline V gene sequence: CDR1 SEHNR, CDR2 FQNEAQ (reference sequence). The CDR3 runs to 15 residues.